This TCR beta chain was captured by sequencing in a study of regulatory T cells in long-lasting Graves disease. V dropped 2 bases and J dropped 5; count of bases not matched to a gene: 6. Germline values: CDR1 SEHNR, CDR2 FQNEAQ (reference sequence). The length of the CDR3 is 15 residues. With iRepertoire HTBI primers and Arm-PCR of CDR3 regions, TCR beta libraries were built. MiXCR, applied by TCRdb to the multiplex PCR reads, yields one record per CDR3 protein. The repertoire holds a few hundred thousand distinct CDR3 sequences, with 20% to 25% as singletons. Described time point: persistent/refractory GD, antithyroid drugs over 5 years with positive TRAb. Scientists built the TCR library using RNA that was extracted from PBMCs.

Specimen: peripheral blood mononuclear cells (PBMCs), collected when the disease was refractory, from a patient treated with antithyroid drugs. The clonotype was recovered from a female donor with Graves disease. The chain employs TRBV7-9 and TRBJ2-5, with TRBD2 matching over 9 bases. CDR3 in DNA: TGTGCCAGCAGCTTACGCCCTAGCGGGACGGAGACCCAGTACTTC. Translation: CASSLRPSGTETQYF.